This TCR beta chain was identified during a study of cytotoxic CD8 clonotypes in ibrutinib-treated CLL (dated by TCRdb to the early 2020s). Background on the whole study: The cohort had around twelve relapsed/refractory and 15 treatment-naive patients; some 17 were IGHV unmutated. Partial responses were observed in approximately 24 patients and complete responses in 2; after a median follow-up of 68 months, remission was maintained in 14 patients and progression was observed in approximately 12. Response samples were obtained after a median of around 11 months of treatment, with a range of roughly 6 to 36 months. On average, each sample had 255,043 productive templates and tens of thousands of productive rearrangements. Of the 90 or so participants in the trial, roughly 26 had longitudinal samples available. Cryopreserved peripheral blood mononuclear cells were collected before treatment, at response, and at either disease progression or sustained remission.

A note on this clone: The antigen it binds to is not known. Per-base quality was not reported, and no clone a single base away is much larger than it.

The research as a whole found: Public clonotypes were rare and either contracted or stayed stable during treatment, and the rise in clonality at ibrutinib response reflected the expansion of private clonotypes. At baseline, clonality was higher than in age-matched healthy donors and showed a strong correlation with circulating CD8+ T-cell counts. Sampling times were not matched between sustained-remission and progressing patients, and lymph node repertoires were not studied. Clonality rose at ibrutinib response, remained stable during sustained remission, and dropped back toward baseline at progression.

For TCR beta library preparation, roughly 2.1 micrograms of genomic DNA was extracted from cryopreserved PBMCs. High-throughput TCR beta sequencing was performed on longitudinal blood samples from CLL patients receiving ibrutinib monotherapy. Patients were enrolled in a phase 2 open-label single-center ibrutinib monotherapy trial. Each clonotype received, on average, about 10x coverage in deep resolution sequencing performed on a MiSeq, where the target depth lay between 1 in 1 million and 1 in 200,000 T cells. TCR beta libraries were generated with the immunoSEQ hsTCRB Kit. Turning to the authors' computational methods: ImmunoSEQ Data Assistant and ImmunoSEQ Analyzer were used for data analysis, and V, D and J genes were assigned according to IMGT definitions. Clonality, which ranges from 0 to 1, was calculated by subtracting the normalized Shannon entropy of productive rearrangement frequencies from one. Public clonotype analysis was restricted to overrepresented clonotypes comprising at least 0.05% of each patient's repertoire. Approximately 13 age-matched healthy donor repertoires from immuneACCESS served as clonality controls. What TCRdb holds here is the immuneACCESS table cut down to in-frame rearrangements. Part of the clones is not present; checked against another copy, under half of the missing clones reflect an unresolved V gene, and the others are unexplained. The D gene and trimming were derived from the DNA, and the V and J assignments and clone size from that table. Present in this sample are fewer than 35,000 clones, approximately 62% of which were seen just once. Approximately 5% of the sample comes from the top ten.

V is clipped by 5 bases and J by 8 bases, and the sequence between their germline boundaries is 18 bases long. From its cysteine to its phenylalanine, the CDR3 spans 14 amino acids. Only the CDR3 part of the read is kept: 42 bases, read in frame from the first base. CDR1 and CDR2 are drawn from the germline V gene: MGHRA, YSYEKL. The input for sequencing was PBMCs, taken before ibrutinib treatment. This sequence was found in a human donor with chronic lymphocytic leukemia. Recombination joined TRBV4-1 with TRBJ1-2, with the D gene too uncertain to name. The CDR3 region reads CASSFSFGPFGYTF. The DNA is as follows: TGCGCCAGCAGCTTTAGTTTCGGACCCTTCGGCTACACCTTC.